Listed below are T cell receptor beta chains from one sample, sequenced in a study of cytomegalovirus exposure and HLA in healthy donors. Generated by immunoSEQ multiplex PCR, the TCRdb table keeps only in-frame clones and is missing some. The table has around 150,000 clones, approximately 70% seen once. Sequenced material: PBMCs. The origin of the receptors is a man aged 40-55 years in good health and CMV-seropositive. Both conserved end residues are trimmed from each CDR3.

v_gene,CDR3aa
TRBV9,ASSAGTSGLETQY
TRBV6-1,ASSYRVKGTEAF
TRBV18,ASSLGTGIDTQY
TRBV7-9,SSTPGQGATNYGYT
TRBV5-1,ASSLVLNTEAF
TRBV7-8,ASSLRRQNTGELF
TRBV6-1,ASSDISSGNTIY
TRBV4-1,ASSPQGGTFNQPQH
TRBV2,ASTLTGVDQPQH
TRBV9,ASSVRGTEEAF